Listed below are T cell receptor beta chains from one sample, sequenced in a study of immune evolution from preneoplasia to lung adenocarcinoma. The method was immunoSEQ multiplex PCR; TCRdb's version includes in-frame clones alone and lacks a portion of them. The sample records some 11,000 clones, 65% to 80% being singletons. The sequenced material came from FFPE normal lung tissue adjacent to the tumor. Receptors originate from a person aged 60 to 70 with lung adenocarcinoma. Some clones in this sample may be carry-over from other donors' samples. Each CDR3 is given with its conserved first and last residue. The D gene is left open where the match is weak. The size entry is marked missing in some rows and otherwise reads once, few, many or a size class.

J	length	size	D	V	CDR3	DNA
TRBJ1-2	15	few	-	TRBV28	CASSFRGLPTDGYTF	TGTGCCAGCAGTTTCAGAGGTTTACCTACGGATGGCTACACCTTC
TRBJ1-4	16	-	-	TRBV14	CASSHRRGALNEKLFF	TGTGCCAGCAGCCATCGCCGGGGAGCTTTGAATGAAAAACTGTTTTTT
TRBJ2-3	15	-	-	TRBV18	CASSPPLAGTDTQYF	TGTGCCAGCTCACCACCGTTAGCGGGCACAGATACGCAGTATTTT
TRBJ1-1	13	-	-	TRBV19	CASSTQTGHEAFF	TGTGCCAGTAGTACCCAGACAGGTCATGAAGCTTTCTTT
TRBJ2-1	16	-	TRBD2	TRBV7-8	CASSLGLAGGDNEQFF	TGTGCCAGCAGCTTGGGACTAGCGGGAGGCGACAATGAGCAGTTCTTC
TRBJ2-3	11	-	-	TRBV19	CASSAVDTQYF	TGTGCCAGTTCCGCCGTCGATACGCAGTATTTT
TRBJ1-3	15	-	-	TRBV6-1	CASSESPSSGNTIYF	TGTGCCAGCAGTGAAAGCCCTTCCTCTGGAAACACCATATATTTT
TRBJ2-3	15	-	TRBD1	TRBV5-1	CASSLGDSSQDTQYF	TGCGCCAGCAGCTTAGGGGACAGTTCACAGGATACGCAGTATTTT
TRBJ2-1	16	-	-	TRBV4-1	CASSQVGAGPYNEQFF	TGCGCCAGCAGCCAAGTAGGAGCGGGTCCCTACAATGAGCAGTTCTTC
TRBJ1-4	12	-	-	TRBV19	CASSIAGEKLFF	TGTGCCAGTAGTATTGCGGGGGAAAAACTGTTTTTT
TRBJ1-5	15	once	-	TRBV15	CATSRLPGAGGAQHF	TGTGCCACCAGCAGATTACCCGGGGCCGGGGGGGCCCAGCATTTT
TRBJ2-5	15	-	-	TRBV10-3	CATARGGPRQETQYF	TGTGCCACCGCCAGGGGGGGTCCGCGACAAGAGACCCAGTACTTC
TRBJ2-1	13	-	TRBD2	TRBV6-5	CATGSGDYNEQFF	TGTGCCACCGGCAGCGGGGACTACAATGAGCAGTTCTTC
TRBJ1-1	13	-	-	TRBV13	CASSPRGWTEAFF	TGTGCCAGCAGTCCCCGGGGTTGGACTGAAGCTTTCTTT
TRBJ1-1	16	-	TRBD1	TRBV5-5	CASSLGAGTGLTEAFF	TGTGCCAGCAGCTTGGGGGCCGGGACAGGGTTGACTGAAGCTTTCTTT
TRBJ1-5	13	few	-	TRBV6-5	CASSYSKNQPQHF	TGTGCCAGCAGTTACTCGAAAAATCAGCCCCAGCATTTT
TRBJ2-1	17	few	TRBD2	TRBV4-2	CASSRGLRGGSYNEQFF	TGTGCCAGCAGCCGCGGTCTGCGGGGAGGGTCCTACAATGAGCAGTTCTTC
TRBJ1-1	17	-	TRBD1	TRBV7-9	CASSLKGGQGLNTEAFF	TGTGCCAGCAGCTTAAAGGGGGGACAGGGGCTAAACACTGAAGCTTTCTTT
TRBJ1-5	14	-	TRBD1	TRBV7-9	CASSPGGRDQPQHF	TGTGCCAGCAGCCCAGGGGGGCGAGATCAGCCCCAGCATTTT
TRBJ2-7	15	-	-	TRBV28	CASTTPGATPYEQYF	TGTGCCAGCACCACGCCCGGGGCTACCCCCTACGAGCAGTACTTC
TRBJ2-7	17	-	TRBD1	TRBV10-3	CAISETTSGTGPAEQYF	TGTGCCATCAGTGAGACTACATCCGGGACAGGGCCCGCCGAGCAGTACTTC
TRBJ2-1	16	-	TRBD2	TRBV11-3	CASSLGYSTSLGEQFF	TGTGCCAGCAGCTTAGGCTACTCGACTAGCCTAGGCGAGCAGTTCTTC
TRBJ1-1	14	-	-	TRBV6-6	CASRSTGPHTEAFF	TGTGCCAGCAGGTCGACAGGCCCACACACTGAAGCTTTCTTT
TRBJ2-2	15	-	-	TRBV5-1	CASSLGGPGTGELFF	TGCGCCAGCAGCTTGGGTGGCCCCGGGACCGGGGAGCTGTTTTTT
TRBJ2-3	12	-	-	TRBV18	CASSPETDTQYF	TGTGCCAGCTCACCAGAGACAGATACGCAGTATTTT
TRBJ2-1	19	-	TRBD2	TRBV7-9	CASSTGLAGGGSSYNEQFF	TGTGCCAGCAGCACGGGACTAGCGGGAGGGGGAAGCTCCTACAATGAGCAGTTCTTC
TRBJ2-6	16	-	-	TRBV7-7	CASSTVGQSRANVLTF	TGTGCCAGCAGCACGGTAGGACAAAGTCGGGCCAACGTCCTGACTTTC
TRBJ2-1	14	-	-	TRBV19	CASSMGGSYNEQFF	TGTGCCAGTAGTATGGGGGGATCCTACAATGAGCAGTTCTTC
TRBJ2-2	14	-	-	TRBV29-1	CSVERTRGGGELFF	TGCAGCGTTGAACGAACGCGGGGAGGCGGGGAGCTGTTTTTT
TRBJ2-1	17	-	TRBD1	TRBV9	CASSVTPDGTGNNEQFF	TGTGCCAGCAGCGTCACTCCAGATGGGACAGGGAACAATGAGCAGTTCTTC
TRBJ2-7	16	-	TRBD1	TRBV6-4	CASTYNRGRISYEQYF	TGTGCCAGCACATATAACAGGGGCCGTATCTCCTACGAGCAGTACTTC
TRBJ2-1	13	-	-	TRBV30	CAWATYAYNEQFF	TGTGCCTGGGCTACCTACGCCTACAATGAGCAGTTCTTC
TRBJ1-2	14	-	-	TRBV5-1	CASSLETPNYGYTF	TGCGCCAGCAGCTTAGAGACACCTAACTATGGCTACACCTTC
TRBJ2-5	12	few	-	TRBV2	CASSLLEETQYF	TGTGCCAGCAGTCTGCTCGAAGAGACCCAGTACTTC
TRBJ2-1	12	-	-	TRBV28	CASSPFGYKQFF	TGTGCCAGCAGTCCCTTTGGGTATAAGCAGTTCTTC
TRBJ2-1	17	-	TRBD2	TRBV19	CASSINIGGSFTDEQFF	TGTGCCAGTAGTATTAATATAGGCGGGAGTTTCACGGATGAGCAGTTCTTC
TRBJ2-3	17	-	TRBD2	TRBV4-1	CASSQGGLDYGTDTQYF	TGCGCCAGCAGCCAAGGCGGACTAGATTATGGCACAGATACGCAGTATTTT
TRBJ2-5	15	-	TRBD2	TRBV30	CAWSVTGTRGETQYF	TGTGCCTGGAGTGTTACCGGGACTAGAGGAGAGACCCAGTACTTC
TRBJ2-1	14	-	-	TRBV18	CASSGGASYNEQFF	TGTGCCAGCTCAGGAGGGGCGTCCTACAATGAGCAGTTCTTC
TRBJ2-2	13	-	TRBD2	TRBV30	CACSGGGPGELFF	TGTGCCTGCTCGGGGGGGGGCCCCGGGGAGCTGTTTTTT
TRBJ2-7	16	-	-	TRBV5-6	CASSLASTNLFYEQYF	TGTGCCAGCAGCTTGGCAAGTACCAACCTATTCTACGAGCAGTACTTC
TRBJ1-2	15	-	-	TRBV5-8	CASRSGALVYWSYTF	TGTGCCAGCAGGTCGGGAGCCTTGGTCTATTGGAGCTACACCTTC
TRBJ1-4	16	-	-	TRBV7-2	CASSSSGTEPNEKLFF	TGTGCCAGCAGCTCCTCCGGGACCGAGCCTAATGAAAAACTGTTTTTT
TRBJ1-4	18	-	-	TRBV23-1	CASSHSRLGRQANEKLFF	TGCGCCAGCAGTCATTCGCGTCTAGGCAGACAGGCTAATGAAAAACTGTTTTTT